This T cell receptor beta chain comes out of a study of lymphopenia after photon versus proton radiotherapy. The table lists this clone with a count of one. Here immunoSEQ multiplex PCR was the method, and the copy in TCRdb shows in-frame clones only, minus some. The sample holds some 15,000 clones, roughly nine tenths seen once. The receptor comes from a woman aged 60-75 years with cholangiocarcinoma. Some clones in this sample may be carry-over from other donors' samples. The sequences come from peripheral blood, collected from a patient treated with proton-based radiotherapy.

CDR3: CASSQTSGANVLTF. DNA of the CDR3: TGCGCCAGCAGCCAAACCTCTGGGGCCAACGTCCTGACTTTC. The chain couples TRBV5-1 to TRBJ2-6; no clear D. Germline CDR1 reads SGHRS; CDR2 reads YFSETQ. This CDR3 is built from 14 residues. V was clipped by 4 bases and J by 0 bases, with 5 bases between them.